Below, 22 T cell receptor beta chains from the same sample are listed, as sequenced in a study of blood T cells in healthy people across ages. A second PCR, run for about 6 to 12 cycles, used a sample-barcoded 5' primer plus a J-beta primer mix. TCRdb itself ran the 5' RACE reads through MiXCR, one entry per CDR3 protein. The sample carries 600,000 or so distinct CDR3 sequences, less than 35% recorded once. Material for sequencing was blood. The source is a woman over 75 in good health.

This clonotype was seen repeatedly, ten times or more. The chain recombines TRBV2 with TRBJ2-7, with 13 bases aligning to TRBD2. The CDR3 totals 14 residues. Germline V gene lookup returns CDR1 SNHLY and CDR2 FYNNEI. V shed 8 bases and J 5 bases; nucleotides not matched to a gene: 6. CDR3 nucleotide sequence: TGTGCCAGCGACCCGGGACTAGCGGGAAACGAGCAGTACTTC. It is translated as CASDPGLAGNEQYF. The whole variable domain, remainder taken from reference TRBV2 and TRBJ2-7, is EPEVTQTPSHQVTQMGQEVILRCVPISNHLYFYWYRQILGQKVEFLVSFYNNEISEKSEIFDDQFSVERPDGSNFTLKIRSTKLEDSAMYFCASDPGLAGNEQYFGPGTRLTVT.

The V call is TRBV9, the J call TRBJ1-6, with 7 positions matching TRBD1. The germline V gene encodes CDR1 SGDLS and CDR2 YYNGEE. This CDR3 is built from 15 residues. V lost 0 bases, J lost 7 bases, and 4 bases stayed unmatched. This chain's CDR3 is CASSVEDRWNSPLHF. In DNA form, the CDR3 reads TGTGCCAGCAGCGTAGAGGACAGGTGGAATTCACCCCTCCACTTT.

This clonotype was recorded at least ten times. This chain joins TRBV5-6 and TRBJ1-2; 8 nucleotides match TRBD1. Trimming took 0 bases from V and 8 from J; bases not matched to a gene: 6. The CDR3 is 14 residues long. The V gene's germline CDR1 is SGHDT and CDR2 YYEEEE. As DNA, the CDR3 is TGTGCCAGCAGCTTGGGAACAGGGGGACGGGGCTACACCTTC. Amino acids: CASSLGTGGRGYTF.

There are many counts of this clonotype. This rearrangement joins TRBV7-9 to TRBJ1-5, with D perhaps TRBD1 (6 bases). The CDR3 is made up of 15 amino acids. V was shortened by 1 base and J by 6 bases, with 13 bases between the two germline ends. Germline CDR1 SEHNR, CDR2 FQNEAQ (reference sequence). Here the CDR3 reads CASSLDHRASQPQHF. CDR3 nucleotide sequence: TGTGCCAGCAGCTTAGATCACAGGGCAAGTCAGCCCCAGCATTTT.

This clonotype was observed at least ten times. The gene calls are TRBV10-3 and TRBJ1-4, with 8 bases aligning to TRBD1. The CDR3 is made up of 13 amino acids. V lost 6 bases and J lost 8; bases outside the gene matches: 5. Germline values: CDR1 ENHRY, CDR2 SYGVKD. CDR3 DNA: TGTGCCATCAGCCAGGGGGCAGACGAAAAACTGTTTTTT. This translates into CAISQGADEKLFF.

Many counts were recorded for this clonotype. The chain employs TRBV18 and TRBJ1-2; TRBD1 aligns across 8 bases. In germline, CDR1 is KGHSH, CDR2 LQKENI. V gave up 4 bases and J gave up 5 bases; unmatched junction bases: 3. The CDR3 totals 13 residues. CDR3 sequence (DNA): TGTGCCAGCTCACGGACAGGGCAGTATGGCTACACCTTC. Translated: CASSRTGQYGYTF.

This clonotype has just a few counts. The chain carries TRBV7-9 and TRBJ2-7; 7 bases agree with TRBD2. Looked up from germline, CDR1 is SEHNR and CDR2 is FQNEAQ (reference sequence). This CDR3 comprises 15 residues. Trimming took 5 bases from V and 4 from J; bases not matched to a gene: 11. CDR3: CASSVGRGVRYEQYF. DNA for the CDR3: TGTGCCAGCAGCGTTGGTCGGGGGGTACGGTACGAGCAGTACTTC.

This clonotype was seen repeatedly, ten times or more. The chain has TRBV5-1 and TRBJ2-1; D gene uncertain. The CDR3 length is 15 residues. V gave up 6 bases and J gave up 1 base, with 14 bases separating them. CDR1 SGHRS and CDR2 YFSETQ come from the germline V gene. The CDR3, as DNA: TGCGCCAGCATCGCGGCCCCAAATTCCTACAATGAGCAGTTCTTC. It codes for CASIAAPNSYNEQFF.

This clonotype turned up a few times. The J gene is TRBJ1-2, the V gene TRBV6-9; D remains ambiguous. The germline V gene encodes CDR1 MNHGY and CDR2 SVAAGI. Trimming took off 6 bases at V and 1 base at J, with 9 bases between the two ends. The CDR3 spans 13 residues. The CDR3 nucleotides are TGTGCCAGCAGCCCCCTTTATAACTATGGCTACACCTTC. Its translation is CASSPLYNYGYTF.

The V call is TRBV5-4, the J call TRBJ2-1, with 9 bases fitting TRBD2. The CDR3 is 15 residues long. V dropped 7 bases and J dropped 4; count of bases not matched to a gene: 9. CDR1 SGHNT and CDR2 YYREEE come from the germline V gene (reference sequence). CDR3 bases: TGTGCCAGCGGAGCGGCGGGGGGGCGTTACAATGAGCAGTTCTTC. This translates into CASGAAGGRYNEQFF. Based on the CDR3 plus reference TRBV5-4 and TRBJ2-1, the full variable domain is ETGVTQSPTHLIKTRGQQVTLRCSSQSGHNTVSWYQQALGQGPQFIFQYYREEENGRGNFPPRFSGLQFPNYSSELNVNALELDDSALYLCASGAAGGRYNEQFFGPGTRLTVL.

Regarding this clonotype: A much larger clone sits a single nucleotide away, making a read error possible. V gene TRBV7-2 combines with J gene TRBJ2-5; 11 bases map to TRBD2. This CDR3 has 15 residues. Germline CDR1 is SGHTA and CDR2 is FQGNSA. Here the CDR3 reads CASSPLAGGGEAQYF. The CDR3 bases are TGTGCCAGCAGCCCCCTAGCGGGGGGAGGAGAGGCCCAGTACTTC.

In its sample, this clonotype was seen many times. The chain couples TRBV7-2 to TRBJ2-1; TRBD2 aligns across 12 bases. Unmatched junction bases numbered 12, after V lost 6 bases and J lost 9 bases. Germline CDR1 and CDR2: SGHTA and FQGNSA. The CDR3 extends over 16 amino acids. The DNA for the CDR3 is TGTGCCAGCAGACGACCCCTAGCGGGGGGGCCGGGTGAGCAGTTCTTC. This codes for CASRRPLAGGPGEQFF.

This clonotype has at least ten counts. The V and J genes are TRBV12-3 or TRBV12-4 and TRBJ2-5, with 7 bases matching TRBD1. This CDR3 spans 14 amino acids. V lost 5 bases and J lost 2; bases outside the gene matches: 5. CDR3 nucleotides: TGTGCCAGCAGTACCGGGACAGAGCAAGAGACCCAGTACTTC. As protein: CASSTGTEQETQYF.

This clonotype was observed a handful of times. V gene TRBV7-9 combines with J gene TRBJ2-1; 9 bases align to TRBD1. The DNA end favors TRBJ2-7, so the J call may be wrong. From germline, CDR1 is SEHNR and CDR2 FQNEAQ (reference sequence). This CDR3 has 16 residues. CDR3 sequence (DNA): TGTGCCAGCAGCGCACAGGGGGCCTTCTCCTACAATGAGCAGTACTTC. The encoded protein is CASSAQGAFSYNEQYF.

V usage is TRBV9 and J usage is TRBJ1-1; D not certain. This CDR3 region has 13 residues. V was clipped by 3 bases and J by 4 bases, with 10 bases between them. Germline loops: CDR1 SGDLS, CDR2 YYNGEE. CDR3 residues: CASSAQVSTEAFF. CDR3 sequence (DNA): TGTGCCAGCAGCGCCCAGGTGAGCACTGAAGCTTTCTTT. Full variable domain (missing parts from reference TRBV9 and TRBJ1-1): DSGVTQTPKHLITATGQRVTLRCSPRSGDLSVYWYQQSLDQGLQFLIQYYNGEERAKGNILERFSAQQFPDLHSELNLSSLELGDSALYFCASSAQVSTEAFFGQGTRLTVV.

This rearrangement joins TRBV29-1 to TRBJ2-3; D gene uncertain. This CDR3 has 10 amino acids. V lost 6 bases and J 9 bases, leaving 10 bases between the germline ends. Germline CDR1 and CDR2: SQVTM and ANQGSEA. CDR3 nucleotides: TGCAGCGTGACGGTCAAGACGCAGTATTTT. This sequence encodes CSVTVKTQYF.

V usage is TRBV5-1 and J usage is TRBJ2-7; a weak D match, TRBD1 (5 bases). The CDR3 extends over 15 amino acids. Germline lookup yields CDR1 SGHRS and CDR2 YFSETQ. The V end lost 0 bases, the J end lost 7 bases, and 17 bases lay between the germline ends. The CDR3 region is CASSLGARTGNEQYF. In DNA, the CDR3 is TGCGCCAGCAGCTTGGGGGCCAGAACAGGAAATGAGCAGTACTTC. Full variable domain (missing parts from reference TRBV5-1 and TRBJ2-7): KAGVTQTPRYLIKTRGQQVTLSCSPISGHRSVSWYQQTPGQGLQFLFEYFSETQRNKGNFPGRFSGRQFSNSRSEMNVSTLELGDSALYLCASSLGARTGNEQYFGPGTRLTVT.

The J gene is TRBJ2-7, the V gene TRBV12-3 or TRBV12-4; perhaps TRBD2 as D (5 bases). This CDR3 contains 12 residues. The V gene lost 8 bases and the J gene lost 2 bases, with 10 bases spanning the gap. The CDR3 DNA reads TGTGCCAGCGGGTCCGGGACCTACGAGCAGTACTTC. Translated, it gives CASGSGTYEQYF.

Concerning this clonotype: A read error may account for a junction end that differs from germline. The CDR3 DNA reads TGCGCCAGCAGATATCGCCTGGCTAGCGGGGATTACTACGATGAGCAGTTCTTC. Protein: CASRYRLASGDYYDEQFF. The chain carries TRBV5-1 and TRBJ2-1; TRBD2 matches at 9 bases. CDR3 length equals 18 residues. The germline V gene encodes CDR1 SGHRS and CDR2 YFSETQ.

Ten or more counts support this clonotype. The genes are TRBV29-1 and TRBJ2-1; no clear D gene. CDR3 length: 11 amino acids. Germline assignment: CDR1 SQVTM and CDR2 ANQGSEA. The V and J ends lost 4 bases and 8 bases respectively, with 9 bases between them. CDR3 coding DNA: TGCAGCGTTGTAAACCTCCATGAGCAGTTCTTC. It encodes CSVVNLHEQFF.

This clonotype was seen at least ten times. The chain carries TRBV6-6 and TRBJ2-7, with D possibly being TRBD1 or TRBD2 (5 bases each). Germline V gives CDR1 MNHNY, CDR2 SVGAGI (reference sequence). This CDR3 is built from 15 residues. The V gene lost 6 bases and the J gene lost 6 bases, with 21 bases spanning the gap. The CDR3 sequence: CASSPRDVGGCEQYF. In DNA, the CDR3 is TGTGCCAGCAGCCCCAGGGACGTCGGAGGTTGCGAGCAGTACTTC.

CDR3 loop: CAWSLGSGVPQETQYF. The CDR3, as DNA: TGTGCCTGGAGTTTGGGGAGCGGGGTCCCCCAAGAGACCCAGTACTTC. The rearrangement uses TRBV30 and TRBJ2-5; 7 nucleotides line up with TRBD2. Germline CDR1 and CDR2: GTSNPN and SVGIG (reference sequence). This CDR3 has 16 amino acids. V shed 2 bases, J shed 1 base, and the junction held 10 bases outside the gene matches.